The 28 T cell receptor beta chains reported below all come from one sample, sequenced in a study of beta chain features in type 1 diabetes. Sequenced material consisted of expressed TCRB transcripts (all of the isolated RNA was reverse transcribed). The protocol was immunoSEQ multiplex PCR, while the TCRdb copy is restricted to in-frame clones and leaves out a portion. The sample contains some 220,000 clones, roughly a tenth of which appear only once. Sequencing input: central memory CD4+ T cells from blood. These receptors all stem from a man aged 18 to 30 in good health.

The table lists this clone with many counts. The J gene is TRBJ2-1, the V gene TRBV29-1, with 10 bases fitting TRBD1. Germline V lookup: CDR1 SQVTM, CDR2 ANQGSEA. This CDR3 is built from 16 residues. The CDR3 reads CRGPRQGARAYNEQFF. The CDR3 nucleotides are TGCAGGGGACCCAGACAGGGGGCGCGGGCCTACAATGAGCAGTTCTTC.

The sample holds a few counts of this clone. The V call is TRBV6-1, the J call TRBJ2-4; D is uncertain. V lost 3 bases and J lost 1, with 10 bases in between. Per germline, CDR1 MNHNS and CDR2 SASEGT. CDR3 size: 15 residues. The CDR3 spells CASSDPGLAKNIQYF. Written as DNA, the CDR3 is TGTGCCAGCAGTGATCCGGGTTTGGCCAAAAACATTCAGTACTTC.

This sequence joins TRBV7-8 and TRBJ2-5; 9 nucleotides line up with TRBD1. The V gene's germline CDR1 is SGHVS and CDR2 FQNEAQ. This CDR3 spans 15 amino acids. Germline trimming cut 6 bases from V and 5 bases from J; bases unmatched to any gene: 10. The CDR3 DNA follows: TGTGCCAGCAGGAGGGGGACAGGGTCGTCGGAGACCCAGTACTTC. Translated, it gives CASRRGTGSSETQYF. The whole variable domain, remainder taken from reference TRBV7-8 and TRBJ2-5, is GAGVSQSPRYKVAKRGQDVALRCDPISGHVSLFWYQQALGQGPEFLTYFQNEAQLDKSGLPSDRFFAERPEGSVSTLKIQRTQQEDSAVYLCASRRGTGSSETQYFGPGTRLLVL.

In this sample, this clone turned up a few times. The rearrangement links TRBV28 to TRBJ2-4, with a tentative D call TRBD2 (6 bases). CDR1 MDHEN and CDR2 SYDVKM come from the germline V gene. The CDR3 extends over 13 amino acids. V was cut by 6 bases and J by 8 bases, with 14 bases left in between. The CDR3 DNA is TGTGCCAGCAGATTGGGACTCCAGCACATTCAGTACTTC. This codes for CASRLGLQHIQYF.

This clone occurred many times. The J gene is TRBJ2-5, the V gene TRBV30; possible D gene TRBD2, 6 bases. V was pared by 1 base and J by 2 bases, with 14 bases between. Germline CDR1 is GTSNPN and CDR2 is SVGIG (reference sequence). The CDR3 is 15 residues long. CDR3 in amino acids: CAWSAHTAGQETQYF. In DNA, the CDR3 is TGTGCCTGGAGTGCCCACACGGCGGGGCAAGAGACCCAGTACTTC.

V and J are TRBV29-1 and TRBJ2-5, with D maybe TRBD1 (5 bases). Germline CDR1 and CDR2: SQVTM and ANQGSEA. The V gene lost 5 bases and the J gene lost 5 bases, with 12 bases spanning the gap. CDR3 length: 12 amino acids. For the CDR3, the DNA is TGCAGCGTTCTTCAGGGCATGGAGACCCAGTACTTC. Translation gives CSVLQGMETQYF.

This clone was counted a few times. The chain has TRBV2 and TRBJ1-1, with 7 bases that match TRBD1. Losses at the gene ends were 4 bases for V and 7 bases for J; bases not matched to a gene: 6. From germline, CDR1 is SNHLY and CDR2 FYNNEI. The CDR3 contains 13 residues. CDR3 sequence: CASSGQGRSEAFF. The CDR3, as DNA: TGTGCCAGCAGTGGACAGGGACGTAGTGAAGCTTTCTTT.

This chain uses TRBV18 with TRBJ1-1; D may be TRBD1 (6 bases). The germline gives CDR1 KGHSH, CDR2 LQKENI. The CDR3 extends over 14 amino acids. V gave up 6 bases and J gave up 4 bases, with 15 bases separating them. CDR3 loop: CASSPGVGSTEAFF. CDR3 DNA: TGTGCCAGCTCCCCAGGGGTCGGGAGCACTGAAGCTTTCTTT.

This clone was detected only a few times. This chain links TRBV5-4 with TRBJ2-7; the match to TRBD1 covers 10 bases. Trimming at V came to 6 bases and at J to 5 bases, leaving 14 bases not matched to a gene. This CDR3 has 16 residues. Germline V lookup: CDR1 SGHNT, CDR2 YYREEE (reference sequence). As DNA, the CDR3 is TGTGCCAGCACTTTCCTTGGTGGACAGGGGGTCGACGAGCAGTACTTC. It encodes CASTFLGGQGVDEQYF.

This clone was picked up a small number of times. Other DNA sequences from this sample encode an identical CDR3 as well. The chain employs TRBV5-1 and TRBJ2-7; tentative D call: TRBD2 (5 bases). The CDR3 totals 12 residues. Germline CDR1 is SGHRS and CDR2 is YFSETQ. The V and J ends lost 5 bases and 4 bases respectively, with 10 bases between them. The CDR3 spells CASRRDSYEQYF. CDR3 coding DNA: TGCGCCAGCAGGAGGGATTCTTACGAGCAGTACTTC.

This clone was seen a few times. The chain couples TRBV29-1 to TRBJ2-5; TRBD2 matches 8 bases. The CDR3 runs 14 residues. The V gene end was trimmed by 6 bases and the J gene end by 7 bases; junction bases not matched to a gene: 13. CDR1 and CDR2 from the germline V gene are SQVTM and ANQGSEA. CDR3 DNA sequence: TGCAGCGTCGAGATGTCCGGGACTAGGGGGACCCAGTACTTC. This gives the protein CSVEMSGTRGTQYF.

With respect to this clone: Different DNA sequences within this sample yield the same CDR3. J is TRBJ2-7 and V is TRBV6-6; TRBD1 matches at 9 bases. This CDR3 comprises 14 residues. The V gene end was trimmed by 2 bases and the J gene end by 2 bases; junction bases not matched to a gene: 1. Germline V gene sequence: CDR1 MNHNY, CDR2 SVGAGI (reference sequence). The CDR3 reads CASSYGQGPYEQYF. The CDR3 region has the DNA TGTGCCAGCAGTTACGGACAGGGGCCCTACGAGCAGTACTTC.

The J gene is TRBJ2-1, the V gene TRBV7-9, with 9 bases that match TRBD1. The V gene end was trimmed by 4 bases and the J gene end by 5 bases; junction bases not matched to a gene: 6. The CDR3 has 15 amino acids. CDR1 SEHNR and CDR2 FQNEAQ come from the germline V gene (reference sequence). CDR3 residues: CASSSPGTGNNEQFF. The CDR3 nucleotides read TGTGCCAGCAGCTCACCCGGGACAGGGAACAATGAGCAGTTCTTC. The variable domain in full, completed from reference TRBV7-9 and TRBJ2-1, reads DTGVSQNPRHKITKRGQNVTFRCDPISEHNRLYWYRQTLGQGPEFLTYFQNEAQLEKSRLLSDRFSAERPKGSFSTLEIQRTEQGDSAMYLCASSSPGTGNNEQFFGPGTRLTVL.

There are a few counts of this clone. The chain couples TRBV7-8 to TRBJ2-3; 7 positions agree with TRBD1. CDR3 length: 14 amino acids. Germline CDR1 is SGHVS and CDR2 is FQNEAQ. Trimming at V came to 0 bases and at J to 7 bases, leaving 4 bases not matched to a gene. The CDR3 bases are TGTGCCAGCAGCTTAGCTGGCAGGGGGAATACGCAGTATTTT. Translating it yields CASSLAGRGNTQYF.

The chain links TRBV5-1 to TRBJ2-5; maybe TRBD1 (6 bases). The germline V and J ends were trimmed by 0 bases and 5 bases, with 11 bases remaining between them. The CDR3 is made up of 14 amino acids. CDR1 is SGHRS, CDR2 YFSETQ, per germline. The CDR3, as DNA: TGCGCCAGCAGCTTGGGAGGGGGTCTTGAGACCCAGTACTTC. Amino acids: CASSLGGGLETQYF.

The chain couples TRBV2 to TRBJ2-4; D ambiguous. CDR1 SNHLY and CDR2 FYNNEI come from the germline V gene. CDR3 length: 13 amino acids. Between the trimmed V and J ends, which lost 6 bases and 1 base, there was a span of 7 bases. The CDR3: CASRGWAKNIQYF. The CDR3 bases are TGTGCCAGCAGGGGTTGGGCCAAAAACATTCAGTACTTC.

This clone was seen more than once but under ten times. The chain links TRBV12-2 to TRBJ1-1. TRBV12-2 is termed a pseudogene. This CDR3 has 14 residues. CDR3 loop: CAPILRNMNTEAFF. The CDR3 DNA sequence: TGTGCACCTATCCTCCGCAACATGAACACTGAAGCTTTCTTT.

The sample holds many counts of this clone. The chain combines TRBV18 with TRBJ2-7; D is unresolved. The CDR3 has 13 amino acids. Germline values: CDR1 KGHSH, CDR2 LQKENI. Trimming pared 3 bases from V and 2 bases from J, leaving 8 bases between. The CDR3 loop reads CASSPSPTYEQYF. The CDR3 coding sequence is TGTGCCAGCTCACCTAGCCCTACCTACGAGCAGTACTTC.

This clone was counted only a few times. This chain links TRBV7-2 with TRBJ2-1; D may correspond to TRBD1 or TRBD2 (5 bases each). V lost 8 bases, J lost 2 bases, and 10 bases lay in between. This CDR3 is 13 amino acids long. Germline-derived CDR1 and CDR2 are SGHTA and FQGNSA. CDR3 amino acids: CASRDGPYNEQFF. The CDR3 DNA reads TGTGCCAGCCGGGACGGCCCCTACAATGAGCAGTTCTTC.

This clone was picked up a small number of times. This chain uses TRBV30 with TRBJ2-5; D not certain. V shed 4 bases and J shed 1 base, with 7 bases lying between them. CDR3 length: 12 amino acids. The V gene's germline CDR1 is GTSNPN and CDR2 SVGIG (reference sequence). This CDR3 is CAWIPGQETQYF. Written as DNA, the CDR3 is TGTGCCTGGATACCGGGCCAAGAGACCCAGTACTTC.

This clone was seen at least ten times. The CDR3, as DNA: TGTGCCAGCAGCATTAGCGGGATTTACGAGCAGTACTTC. Its protein is CASSISGIYEQYF. The rearrangement links TRBV7-2 to TRBJ2-7; 8 bases fit TRBD2. The V segment lost 5 bases and the J segment 4 bases; nucleotides outside the gene matches: 4. CDR1 SGHTA and CDR2 FQGNSA come from the germline V gene. The CDR3 has 13 residues.

This clone was observed at least ten times. V is TRBV4-3 and J is TRBJ2-6; D is undetermined. There are 16 residues in the CDR3. Germline V gene data show CDR1 as LGHNA and CDR2 as YSLEER. The ends were cut back, 1 base at V and 1 base at J, with 8 bases in the middle. CDR3 loop: CASSQGTQSGANVLTF. The CDR3 nucleotides read TGCGCCAGCAGCCAAGGTACACAGTCTGGGGCCAACGTCCTGACTTTC.

The J gene is TRBJ2-7, the V gene TRBV10-3, with D possibly matching TRBD1 (6 bases). V was trimmed by 4 bases and J by 2 bases, leaving 12 bases between them. The CDR3 is made up of 14 amino acids. CDR1 is ENHRY and CDR2 is SYGVKD in the germline V gene. CDR3: CAISGNRDTYEQYF. The CDR3 nucleotides are TGTGCCATCAGTGGGAACAGGGACACCTACGAGCAGTACTTC.

This clone was seen only a few times. The rearrangement links TRBV11-2 to TRBJ2-1, with 12 bases matching TRBD1. CDR1 is SGHAT, CDR2 FQNNGV, per germline. Trimming at V came to 5 bases and at J to 8 bases, leaving 13 bases not matched to a gene. There are 17 residues in the CDR3. CDR3 sequence (DNA): TGTGCCAGCAGCCCGGGGGCAGCGGGGACAGGGGGCGATGAGCAGTTCTTC. The encoded protein is CASSPGAAGTGGDEQFF.

This clone has a handful of counts. The rearrangement uses TRBV11-1 and TRBJ2-5, with a tentative D call TRBD1 (6 bases). The CDR3 has 14 residues. Per the germline V gene, CDR1 is SGHAT and CDR2 is FQDESV (reference sequence). V lost 2 bases and J 3 bases, leaving 10 bases between the germline ends. The DNA for the CDR3 is TGTGCCAGCAGCTTACCGCAGGGGAAAGAGACCCAGTACTTC. Its translation: CASSLPQGKETQYF.

This sequence joins TRBV28 and TRBJ2-7; D is tentatively TRBD1 or TRBD2 (5 bases each). The CDR3 totals 15 residues. Trimming removed 3 bases at V and 1 base at J, with 13 bases between. Per the germline V gene, CDR1 is MDHEN and CDR2 is SYDVKM. CDR3 region: CASSFSGAKSYEQYF. The DNA of the CDR3 is TGTGCCAGCAGTTTTTCCGGGGCCAAGTCCTACGAGCAGTACTTC.

Only a few counts were recorded for this clone. V is TRBV19 and J is TRBJ1-2, with D maybe TRBD1 (6 bases). This CDR3 is 14 amino acids long. The V end lost 7 bases, the J end lost 4 bases, and 16 bases lay between the germline ends. The germline V gene has CDR1 LNHDA and CDR2 SQIVND (reference sequence). The CDR3 is CASILGQSSYGYTF. CDR3 bases: TGTGCCAGTATATTAGGACAGTCATCCTATGGCTACACCTTC. Supplemented by reference TRBV19 and TRBJ1-2, the full variable domain reads DGGITQSPKYLFRKEGQNVTLSCEQNLNHDAMYWYRQDPGQGLRLIYYSQIVNDFQKGDIAEGYSVSREKKESFPLTVTSAQKNPTAFYLCASILGQSSYGYTFGSGTRLTVV.

This clone came up a few times. This chain uses TRBV29-1 with TRBJ2-5; possible D gene TRBD2, 5 bases. V lost 3 bases to trimming and J lost 4 bases, with 12 bases between them. The CDR3 runs 13 residues. Germline CDR1 is SQVTM and CDR2 is ANQGSEA. CDR3 nucleotides: TGCAGCGTTGATGCGGGTGCTTTAGAGACCCAGTACTTC. This gives the protein CSVDAGALETQYF.